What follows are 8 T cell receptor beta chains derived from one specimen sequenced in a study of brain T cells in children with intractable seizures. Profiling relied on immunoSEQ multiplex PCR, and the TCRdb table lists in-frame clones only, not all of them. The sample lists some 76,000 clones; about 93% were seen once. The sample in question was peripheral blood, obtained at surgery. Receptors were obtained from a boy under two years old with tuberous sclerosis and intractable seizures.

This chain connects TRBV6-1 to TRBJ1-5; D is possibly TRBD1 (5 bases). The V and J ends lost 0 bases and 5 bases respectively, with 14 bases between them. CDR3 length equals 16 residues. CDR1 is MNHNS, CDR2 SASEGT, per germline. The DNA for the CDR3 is TGTGCCAGCAGTGAAGCCAGCTCCCCGGGACATCAGCCCCAGCATTTT. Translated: CASSEASSPGHQPQHF.

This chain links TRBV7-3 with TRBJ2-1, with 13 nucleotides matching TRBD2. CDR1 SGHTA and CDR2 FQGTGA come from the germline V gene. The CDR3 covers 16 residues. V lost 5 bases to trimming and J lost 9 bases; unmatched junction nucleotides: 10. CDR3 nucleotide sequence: TGTGCCAGCAGCCGCGGACTAGCGGGGGAGAAGGGTGAGCAGTTCTTC. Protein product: CASSRGLAGEKGEQFF.

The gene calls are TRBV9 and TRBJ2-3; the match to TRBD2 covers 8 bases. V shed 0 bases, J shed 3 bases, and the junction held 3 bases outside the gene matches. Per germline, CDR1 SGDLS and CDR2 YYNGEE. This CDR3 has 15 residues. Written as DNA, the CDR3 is TGTGCCAGCAGCGTAGCGGGAGGGCGGACAGATACGCAGTATTTT. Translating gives CASSVAGGRTDTQYF.

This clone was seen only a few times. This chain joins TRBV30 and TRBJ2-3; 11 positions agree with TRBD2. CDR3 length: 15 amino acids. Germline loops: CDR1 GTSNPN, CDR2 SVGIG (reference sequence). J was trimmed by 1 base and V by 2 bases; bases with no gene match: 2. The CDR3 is CAWSKLAGGTDTQYF. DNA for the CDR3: TGTGCCTGGAGTAAACTAGCGGGGGGCACAGATACGCAGTATTTT.

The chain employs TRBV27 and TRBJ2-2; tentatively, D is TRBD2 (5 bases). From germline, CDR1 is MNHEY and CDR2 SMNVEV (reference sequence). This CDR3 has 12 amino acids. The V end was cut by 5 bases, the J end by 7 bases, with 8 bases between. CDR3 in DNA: TGTGCCAGCAGTCTTGCGGGCGGGGAGCTGTTTTTT. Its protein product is CASSLAGGELFF.

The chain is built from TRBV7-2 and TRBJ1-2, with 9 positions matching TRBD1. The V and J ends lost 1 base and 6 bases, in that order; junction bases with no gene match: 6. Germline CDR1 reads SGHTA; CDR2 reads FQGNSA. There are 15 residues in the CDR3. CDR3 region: CASSLGQGGMDGYTF. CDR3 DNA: TGTGCCAGCAGCTTAGGACAGGGGGGGATGGATGGCTACACCTTC.

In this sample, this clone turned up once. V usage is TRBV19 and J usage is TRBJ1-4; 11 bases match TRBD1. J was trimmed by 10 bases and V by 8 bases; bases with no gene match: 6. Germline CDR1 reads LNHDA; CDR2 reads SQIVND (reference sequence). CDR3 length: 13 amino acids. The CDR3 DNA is TGTGCCAGTTTCGGGACAGGGGGAGCAAAACTGTTTTTT. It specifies CASFGTGGAKLFF.

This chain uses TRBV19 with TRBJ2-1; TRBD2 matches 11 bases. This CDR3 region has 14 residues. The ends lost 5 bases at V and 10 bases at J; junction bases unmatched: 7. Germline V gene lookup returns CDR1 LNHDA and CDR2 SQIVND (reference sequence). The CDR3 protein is CASSVSGGAVEQFF. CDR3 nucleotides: TGTGCCAGTAGTGTTAGCGGGGGGGCCGTAGAGCAGTTCTTC.